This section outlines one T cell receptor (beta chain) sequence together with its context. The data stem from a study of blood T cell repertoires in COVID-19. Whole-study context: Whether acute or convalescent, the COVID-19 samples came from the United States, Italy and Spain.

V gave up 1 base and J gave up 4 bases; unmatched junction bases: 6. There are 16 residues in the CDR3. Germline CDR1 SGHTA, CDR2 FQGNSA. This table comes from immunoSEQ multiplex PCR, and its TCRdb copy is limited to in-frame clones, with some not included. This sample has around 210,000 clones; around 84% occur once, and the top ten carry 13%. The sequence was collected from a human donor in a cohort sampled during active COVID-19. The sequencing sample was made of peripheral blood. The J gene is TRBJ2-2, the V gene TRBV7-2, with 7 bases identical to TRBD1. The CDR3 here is CASSLESGTVTGELFF. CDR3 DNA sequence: TGTGCCAGCAGCTTAGAGTCCGGGACAGTCACCGGGGAGCTGTTTTTT. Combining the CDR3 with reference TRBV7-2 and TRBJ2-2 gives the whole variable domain GAGVSQSPSNKVTEKGKDVELRCDPISGHTALYWYRQSLGQGLEFLIYFQGNSAPDKSGLPSDRFSAERTGGSVSTLTIQRTQQEDSAVYLCASSLESGTVTGELFFGEGSRLTVL.